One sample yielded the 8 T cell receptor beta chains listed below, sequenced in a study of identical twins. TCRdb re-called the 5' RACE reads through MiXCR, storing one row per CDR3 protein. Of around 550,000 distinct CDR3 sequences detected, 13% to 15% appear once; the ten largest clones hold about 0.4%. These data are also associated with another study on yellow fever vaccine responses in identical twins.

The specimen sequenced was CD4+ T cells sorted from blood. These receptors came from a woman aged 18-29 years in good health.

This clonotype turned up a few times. CDR3 loop: CASSLSDRAGGFF. DNA of the CDR3: TGTGCCAGCAGTTTATCTGACCGGGCGGGGGGGTTCTTC. The genes are TRBV12-3 or TRBV12-4 and TRBJ2-1; 8 nucleotides match TRBD2. V gave up 2 bases and J gave up 15 bases; unmatched junction bases: 9. This CDR3 is built from 13 residues.

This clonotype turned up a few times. The CDR3 loop reads CSVAGAWTDTQYF. For the CDR3, the DNA is TGCAGCGTTGCAGGGGCCTGGACAGATACGCAGTATTTT. The genes are TRBV29-1 and TRBJ2-3; D may be TRBD1 (6 bases). CDR1 and CDR2 from the germline V gene are SQVTM and ANQGSEA. V lost 4 bases, J lost 3 bases, and 11 bases lay in between. The CDR3 covers 13 residues.

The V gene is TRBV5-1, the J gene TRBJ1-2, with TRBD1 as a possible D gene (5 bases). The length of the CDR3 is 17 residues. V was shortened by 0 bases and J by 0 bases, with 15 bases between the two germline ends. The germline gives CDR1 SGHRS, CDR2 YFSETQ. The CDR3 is CASSLVSPTATNYGYTF. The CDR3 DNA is TGCGCCAGCAGCTTGGTTTCTCCGACAGCCACTAACTATGGCTACACCTTC.

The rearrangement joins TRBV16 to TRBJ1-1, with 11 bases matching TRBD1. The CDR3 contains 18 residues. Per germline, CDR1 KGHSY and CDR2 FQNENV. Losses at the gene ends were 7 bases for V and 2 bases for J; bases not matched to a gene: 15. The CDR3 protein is CASNLNGQGAGSNTEAFF. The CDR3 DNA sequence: TGTGCCAGCAACCTCAACGGACAGGGGGCCGGAAGTAACACTGAAGCTTTCTTT. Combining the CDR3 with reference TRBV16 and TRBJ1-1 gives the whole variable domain GEEVAQTPKHLVRGEGQKAKLYCAPIKGHSYVFWYQQVLKNEFKFLISFQNENVFDETGMPKERFSAKCLPNSPCSLEIQATKLEDSAVYFCASNLNGQGAGSNTEAFFGQGTRLTVV.

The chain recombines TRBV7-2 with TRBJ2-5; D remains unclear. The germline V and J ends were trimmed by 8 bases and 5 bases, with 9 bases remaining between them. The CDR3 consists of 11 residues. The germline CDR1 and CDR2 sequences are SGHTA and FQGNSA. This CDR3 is CASLGVETQYF. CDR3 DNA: TGTGCCAGCCTGGGCGTCGAGACCCAGTACTTC.

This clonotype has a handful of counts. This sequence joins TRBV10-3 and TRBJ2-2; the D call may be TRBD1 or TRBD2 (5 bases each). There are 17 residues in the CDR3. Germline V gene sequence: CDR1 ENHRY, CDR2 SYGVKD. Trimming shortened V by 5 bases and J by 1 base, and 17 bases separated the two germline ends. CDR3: CAISRITGRMNTGELFF. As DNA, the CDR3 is TGTGCCATCAGTCGAATTACGGGACGGATGAACACCGGGGAGCTGTTTTTT.

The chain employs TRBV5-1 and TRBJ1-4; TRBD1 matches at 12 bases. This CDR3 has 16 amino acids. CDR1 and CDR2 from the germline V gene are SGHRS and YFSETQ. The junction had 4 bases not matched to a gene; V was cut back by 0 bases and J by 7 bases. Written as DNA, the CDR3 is TGCGCCAGCAGCTTGGTGGGACAGGGGGCAGGTGAAAAACTGTTTTTT. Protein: CASSLVGQGAGEKLFF.

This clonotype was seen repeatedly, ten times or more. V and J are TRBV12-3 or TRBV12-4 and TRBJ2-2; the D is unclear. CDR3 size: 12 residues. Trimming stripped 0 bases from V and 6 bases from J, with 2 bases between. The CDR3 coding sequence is TGTGCCAGCAGTTTAGCTGCCGGGGAGCTGTTTTTT. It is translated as CASSLAAGELFF.